The 9 T cell receptor beta chains listed next were all sequenced from one sample in a study of a mutant IDH1 vaccine in newly diagnosed glioma. TCRdb keeps only in-frame clones here, not all; method: immunoSEQ multiplex PCR. The profile shows about 27,000 clones, 75% to 90% of them singletons. Time point described: week 35, safety follow-up. Vaccination comprised doses that each held 300 ug of mutant IDH1 20-mer peptide, plus topical imiquimod. Their antigens are not known. The sample consisted of PBMCs, taken from a glioma patient whose treatment included an IDH1 peptide vaccine. The receptors here all came from a man aged 25 to 40 with glioma.

The chain uses TRBV6-6 and TRBJ2-7; the D is unclear. This CDR3 contains 14 residues. Looked up from germline, CDR1 is MNHNY and CDR2 is SVGAGI (reference sequence). V lost 4 bases and J 3 bases, leaving 13 bases between the germline ends. The CDR3: CASSLGTGGYEQYF. The CDR3, as DNA: TGTGCCAGCAGTTTAGGAACCGGCGGCTACGAGCAGTACTTC.

The chain joins TRBV5-1 to TRBJ1-1; 9 bases line up with TRBD1. The trim removed 4 bases at V and 4 bases at J, leaving 5 bases unmatched. The CDR3 contains 14 residues. Germline CDR1 SGHRS, CDR2 YFSETQ. This CDR3 is CASSPRTGATEAFF. DNA of the CDR3: TGCGCCAGCAGCCCGAGGACAGGGGCCACTGAAGCTTTCTTT.

V usage is TRBV4-3 and J usage is TRBJ2-2; D uncertain. The germline V and J ends were trimmed by 0 bases and 1 base, with 9 bases remaining between them. Germline CDR1 and CDR2: LGHNA and YSLEER. The CDR3 has 16 amino acids. The CDR3, as DNA: TGCGCCAGCAGCCAAGACTCCACGGTGAACACCGGGGAGCTGTTTTTT. Its translation is CASSQDSTVNTGELFF.

V is TRBV29-1 and J is TRBJ2-1, with 12 bases identical to TRBD2. The CDR3 totals 19 residues. J gave up 1 base and V 1 base, and 11 bases lay outside the gene matches. Germline V gene lookup returns CDR1 SQVTM and CDR2 ANQGSEA. The CDR3 bases are TGCAGCGTTGAAGGAGGTGGTCTAGCGGGAGGGAATTCCTACAATGAGCAGTTCTTC. Residues: CSVEGGGLAGGNSYNEQFF.

This clone was detected only once. The V call is TRBV5-4, the J call TRBJ2-1; 8 bases align to TRBD1. CDR3 size: 15 residues. Per the germline V gene, CDR1 is SGHNT and CDR2 is YYREEE (reference sequence). With 3 bases clipped from V and 10 bases from J, the junction kept 12 bases outside the gene matches. The CDR3 reads CASSSLLQGALEQFF. The CDR3 DNA reads as TGTGCCAGCAGCTCCTTGCTTCAGGGGGCCTTGGAGCAGTTCTTC.

The chain is built from TRBV4-1 and TRBJ2-1; TRBD2 agrees at 10 bases. The CDR3 contains 18 residues. V shed 0 bases, J shed 8 bases, and the junction held 13 bases outside the gene matches. Germline CDR1 and CDR2: MGHRA and YSYEKL. CDR3 bases: TGCGCCAGCAGCCAAGATCCGGGAACTAGCGGGGAGAGGCATGAGCAGTTCTTC. Translating it yields CASSQDPGTSGERHEQFF.

This clone was counted only a few times. This sample includes further DNA sequences coding for the same CDR3. The rearrangement links TRBV18 to TRBJ2-2; the D is unclear. Germline V gives CDR1 KGHSH, CDR2 LQKENI. The CDR3 consists of 15 residues. V was shortened by 0 bases and J by 1 base, with 6 bases between the two germline ends. The CDR3 sequence: CASSPPRGNTGELFF. CDR3 sequence (DNA): TGTGCCAGCTCACCACCGCGCGGGAACACCGGGGAGCTGTTTTTT.

The CDR3 spells CASSLNYEQYF. In nucleotides, the CDR3 is TGCGCCAGCAGCTTAAACTACGAGCAGTACTTC. The genes are TRBV5-1 and TRBJ2-7; D uncertain. The germline V and J ends were trimmed by 2 bases and 3 bases, with 3 bases remaining between them. This CDR3 contains 11 residues. Germline values: CDR1 SGHRS, CDR2 YFSETQ.

The chain employs TRBV15 and TRBJ1-1, with D possibly matching TRBD1 (6 bases). The V end was cut by 1 base, the J end by 9 bases, with 15 bases between. Looked up from germline, CDR1 is LNHNV and CDR2 is YYDKDF (reference sequence). The CDR3 extends over 14 amino acids. In DNA, the CDR3 is TGTGCCACCAGCAGAGGAGAGGCCCGGGACAAAGCTTTCTTT. It codes for CATSRGEARDKAFF.